This entry lists 7 T cell receptor beta chains sequenced from one sample in a study of molecular identifiers for immune sequencing clone quantification. Each CDR3 protein gets one entry after TCRdb re-called the PCR reads with MiXCR. The data contain approximately 550,000 distinct CDR3 sequences, 25% of them singletons. The sample was naive CD8+ T cells from blood, with Jurkat cell RNA spiked in. Subset described: FACS-sorted CD8+CD4-CCR7+CD45RA+ naive T cells. Receptors were obtained from a human donor in good health. Some libraries in this study had Jurkat cell RNA spiked in.

The V gene is TRBV6-2 or TRBV6-3, the J gene TRBJ1-1, with D maybe TRBD1 (5 bases). The V and J ends lost 6 bases and 1 base respectively, with 15 bases between them. CDR3 size: 15 residues. Germline V gene lookup returns CDR1 MNHEY and CDR2 SVGEGT. The CDR3 nucleotides are TGTGCCAGCAGAACCGTCGGACACCAGAACACTGAAGCTTTCTTT. Protein product: CASRTVGHQNTEAFF.

V and J are TRBV20-1 and TRBJ2-1; 13 nucleotides agree with TRBD2. This CDR3 region has 18 residues. V was clipped by 0 bases and J by 9 bases; unmatched bases: 14. Germline CDR1 and CDR2: DFQATT and SNEGSKA (reference sequence). CDR3 nucleotides: TGCAGTGCTAGAGAGGAAGGACTAGCGGGAGTCCGAGTGGTTGAGCAGTTCTTC. Its translation: CSAREEGLAGVRVVEQFF.

The sample holds a few counts of this clonotype. The conserved closing phenylalanine or tryptophan is absent in this CDR3, likely reflecting a read error. This chain connects TRBV5-3 to TRBJ1-3; tentative D call: TRBD1 (6 bases). TRBV5-3 is an ORF; its function is uncertain. This CDR3 has 15 residues. CDR3 nucleotide sequence: TGTGCCAGCAGCTCCAGCAGGGGAAGTGGAAACACCATATATTTA. Translation: CASSSSRGSGNTIYL.

This clonotype was seen many times. CDR3: CASRNEQEGWREQYF. In DNA form, the CDR3 reads TGTGCCAGCAGAAATGAGCAAGAAGGCTGGCGAGAGCAGTACTTC. The rearrangement uses TRBV12-3 or TRBV12-4 and TRBJ2-7; D is uncertain. V was cut by 6 bases and J by 7 bases, with 22 bases left in between. The CDR3 has 15 amino acids.

V is TRBV6-2 or TRBV6-3 and J is TRBJ2-1; TRBD2 aligns across 12 bases. CDR1 and CDR2 from the germline V gene are MNHEY and SVGEGT. The CDR3 has 16 amino acids. Unmatched junction bases numbered 4, after V lost 0 bases and J lost 7 bases. This CDR3 is CASSYSETSGGNEQFF. The CDR3 nucleotides are TGTGCCAGCAGTTACTCGGAGACTAGCGGGGGTAATGAGCAGTTCTTC.

The chain recombines TRBV29-1 with TRBJ2-1; 13 bases map to TRBD2. CDR1 is SQVTM and CDR2 is ANQGSEA in the germline V gene. The CDR3 has 15 residues. V gave up 5 bases and J gave up 12 bases; unmatched junction bases: 13. The CDR3 is CSVNHPGLAGPPQFF. As DNA, the CDR3 is TGCAGCGTTAATCATCCGGGACTAGCGGGGCCCCCGCAGTTCTTC.

This clonotype was seen more than once but under ten times. This rearrangement joins TRBV19 to TRBJ2-4; possible D gene TRBD1, 6 bases. CDR1 and CDR2 from the germline V gene are LNHDA and SQIVND (reference sequence). This CDR3 spans 16 amino acids. The germline V and J ends were trimmed by 3 bases and 1 base, with 13 bases remaining between them. CDR3 amino acids: CASSIVGAPAKNIQYF. The CDR3 DNA reads TGTGCCAGTAGTATTGTGGGGGCCCCTGCCAAAAACATTCAGTACTTC.